This TCR beta chain appears in the sequencing data of a study of T-cell reconstitution after alpha-beta-depleted transplantation in children. Study observations and caveats: Several hundred graft clones that had expanded were reportedly the source of alpha-beta T cells about two months after transplant.

Germline-derived CDR1 and CDR2 are SGHAT and FQNNGV. The length of the CDR3 is 14 residues. V was pared by 5 bases and J by 4 bases, with 5 bases of the junction left unmatched. The sample holds a few counts of this clonotype. Antigen unknown. Unique molecular identifiers were incorporated when the TCRbeta library was constructed. TCRdb independently ran MiXCR on the PCR reads; one entry per CDR3 protein. The table includes about 200,000 distinct CDR3 sequences, about 8.4% detected once. The chain is built from TRBV11-2 and TRBJ2-3; TRBD1 aligns across 8 bases. The source is a male patient aged 2-9 years who had a stem cell transplant for acute myeloid leukemia, so the T cells may come from the graft donor. Material: PBMCs, mostly from graft donor cells, obtained 360 days after TCRalphabeta/CD19-depleted stem cell transplant. CDR3 bases: TGTGCCAGCAGCCTCAGGGGGCCTCCAGATACGCAGTATTTT. Translated: CASSLRGPPDTQYF.